This T cell receptor beta chain was captured in a study of T cells in Graves' hyperthyroidism and ophthalmopathy. TCR beta CDR3 sequences were amplified from RNA transcripts. The study used the HTBI primer set for a first-round RT-PCR of the TCR CDR3. One entry per CDR3 protein results from TCRdb running MiXCR on the multiplex PCR reads. Here the sample spans roughly 420,000 distinct CDR3 sequences, around 15% being singletons. Points from the study as a whole: Model-based prediction identified ophthalmopathy a median around 6.5 months prior to its onset. Most thyroid-expanded clonotypes above 0.001 were also found in blood.

Diagnosis relied on clinical symptoms, serum thyroxine and TRAb, thyroid ultrasound and orbital computed tomography. An approximately 9.4 ml volume of fresh peripheral blood provided the PBMCs. This clonotype showed up many times. Its antigen is as yet unknown. The sample consisted of blood. This TCR derives from a young woman with Graves' hyperthyroidism.

CDR3 protein: CASSYMGRSQPQHF. The CDR3 DNA reads as TGTGCCAGCAGTTATATGGGCCGGAGTCAGCCCCAGCATTTT. The chain links TRBV28 to TRBJ1-5; D remains unclear. Germline CDR1 and CDR2: MDHEN and SYDVKM. There are 14 residues in the CDR3. Trimming pared 4 bases from V and 6 bases from J, leaving 13 bases between.